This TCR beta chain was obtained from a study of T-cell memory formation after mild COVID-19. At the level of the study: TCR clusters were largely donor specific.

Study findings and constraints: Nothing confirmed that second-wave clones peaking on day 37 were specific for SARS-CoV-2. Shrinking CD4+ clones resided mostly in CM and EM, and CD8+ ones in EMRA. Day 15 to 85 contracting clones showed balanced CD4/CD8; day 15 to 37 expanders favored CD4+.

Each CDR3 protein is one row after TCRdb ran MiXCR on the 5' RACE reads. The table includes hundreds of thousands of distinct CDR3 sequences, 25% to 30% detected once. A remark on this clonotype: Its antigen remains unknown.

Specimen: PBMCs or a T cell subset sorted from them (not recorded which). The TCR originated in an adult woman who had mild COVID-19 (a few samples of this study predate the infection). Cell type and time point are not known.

CDR3 nucleotide sequence: TGCAGTGCTAGAGATCATTCTAGTTTCGATGAGCAGTTCTTC. This sequence encodes CSARDHSSFDEQFF. The genes are TRBV20-1 and TRBJ2-1; D remains unclear. CDR3 length equals 14 residues. The V gene's germline CDR1 is DFQATT and CDR2 SNEGSKA (reference sequence). Trimming pared 0 bases from V and 8 bases from J, leaving 14 bases between.